The rows below give T cell receptor beta chains drawn from one sample of a study of persistence of HIV-infected CD4 T cells. Assay used: immunoSEQ multiplex PCR; TCRdb lists only in-frame clones, some missing. This sample has 35,000 to 45,000 clones, with 88% found just once. These receptors have no known antigen. The sample consisted of CD4+ T cells sorted from PBMCs after approximately 18-hour stimulation, taken from a patient who received antiretroviral therapy. The receptors were sampled from an adult woman with HIV who was CMV-seropositive. Each CDR3 is given with its conserved first and last residue. A D gene is named only where the DNA matches it firmly. Not all rows give a size; the values are once, few, many and, for expanded clones, a class.

-,TRBJ1-3,TRBV3-1/TRBV3-2,-,CASSQEGSGNTIYF,TGTGCCAGCAGCCAAGAGGGATCGGGAAACACCATATATTTT
-,TRBJ1-2,TRBV20-1,-,CSAAQGEGYTF,TGCAGTGCCGCGCAGGGAGAAGGCTACACCTTC
-,TRBJ1-5,TRBV30,-,CAYGLRGSNQPQHF,TGTGCCTACGGGCTTCGGGGTAGCAATCAGCCCCAGCATTTT
-,TRBJ2-3,TRBV9,-,CASSVDGTDTQYF,TGTGCCAGCAGCGTAGATGGCACAGATACGCAGTATTTT
-,TRBJ2-7,TRBV10-3,TRBD1,CATSGQGIEQYF,TGTGCCACATCGGGACAGGGTATTGAGCAGTACTTC
-,TRBJ1-1,TRBV12-5,-,CASGLGPDTIGGLKGGLNTEAFF,TGTGCTAGTGGTTTGGGACCCGATACTATCGGGGGATTAAAAGGGGGTTTGAACACTGAAGCTTTCTTT
-,TRBJ2-2,TRBV5-4,-,CASSLVGTRYGGELFF,TGTGCCAGCAGCTTGGTAGGGACTCGGTATGGCGGGGAGCTGTTTTTT
once,TRBJ2-7,TRBV2,-,CASSEDGRRYEQYF,TGTGCCAGCAGTGAGGATGGCAGGCGCTACGAGCAGTACTTC
-,TRBJ1-5,TRBV21-1,-,CASIPPDGKSNQPQHF,TGTGCCAGCATCCCGCCGGACGGGAAGAGCAATCAGCCCCAGCATTTT
-,TRBJ2-3,TRBV19,TRBD2,CASTRGDLGAADTQYF,TGTGCCAGTACCCGGGGGGATTTAGGCGCAGCAGATACGCAGTATTTT
-,TRBJ2-5,TRBV7-7,TRBD2,CASSLGAGASGETQYF,TGTGCCAGCAGCTTGGGAGCGGGGGCCTCAGGAGAGACCCAGTACTTC
-,TRBJ1-4,TRBV5-1,-,CASSLATQVNEKLFF,TGCGCCAGCAGCTTGGCCACACAGGTTAATGAAAAACTGTTTTTT
-,TRBJ2-3,TRBV24-1,-,CATSPAIGSVDTQYF,TGTGCCACCAGTCCAGCCATAGGGTCCGTAGATACGCAGTATTTT
-,TRBJ1-5,TRBV30,-,CAWSKGGNQPQHF,TGTGCCTGGAGTAAGGGGGGCAATCAGCCCCAGCATTTT
once,TRBJ2-2,TRBV11-3,-,CASSLQAAGFTGELFF,TGTGCCAGCAGCTTACAGGCGGCGGGGTTCACCGGGGAGCTGTTTTTT
-,TRBJ2-2,TRBV9,TRBD2,CASSPRSGGRTGELFF,TGTGCCAGCAGCCCCCGGTCCGGGGGGAGGACCGGGGAGCTGTTTTTT
-,TRBJ2-5,TRBV6-1,-,CASSEVWQQETQYF,TGTGCCAGCAGTGAGGTTTGGCAGCAAGAGACCCAGTACTTC
-,TRBJ1-5,TRBV3-1/TRBV3-2,-,CASSQVGTGQPQHF,TGTGCCAGCAGCCAAGTAGGGACGGGGCAGCCCCAGCATTTT
-,TRBJ1-2,TRBV30,-,CAWGRDGGYGYTF,TGTGCCTGGGGGCGGGACGGCGGCTATGGCTACACCTTC
-,TRBJ1-1,TRBV12-3/TRBV12-4,-,CASPSPNTEAFF,TGTGCCAGCCCCAGTCCGAACACTGAAGCTTTCTTT
-,TRBJ1-6,TRBV6-4,TRBD1,CASSVTGGYGSPLHF,TGTGCCAGCAGTGTGACAGGGGGCTATGGTTCACCCCTCCACTTT
-,TRBJ1-2,TRBV3-1/TRBV3-2,-,CASSQGAAGYTF,TGTGCCAGCAGCCAGGGGGCCGCTGGCTACACCTTC
-,TRBJ2-4,TRBV2,TRBD2,CASSRDSGGKNIQYF,TGTGCCAGCAGTAGGGATAGCGGGGGCAAAAACATTCAGTACTTC
-,TRBJ2-1,TRBV10-2,-,CASSESGLAYNEQFF,TGCGCCAGCAGTGAGTCGGGGTTGGCCTACAATGAGCAGTTCTTC
-,TRBJ1-5,TRBV19,-,CASSTGIDNQPQHF,TGTGCCAGTAGTACAGGGATCGACAATCAGCCCCAGCATTTT
-,TRBJ2-2,TRBV2,TRBD2,CASSRLAGGGGELFF,TGTGCCAGCAGTAGACTAGCGGGGGGCGGCGGGGAGCTGTTTTTT
-,TRBJ2-1,TRBV6-5,-,CASSYSIGLTLGEQFF,TGTGCCAGCAGTTACTCGATCGGCCTTACTCTGGGAGAGCAGTTCTTC
-,TRBJ1-2,TRBV27,TRBD1,CASSRGGVGYGYTF,TGTGCCAGCAGTAGAGGGGGCGTCGGCTATGGCTACACCTTC
-,TRBJ2-1,TRBV7-3,-,CASSSAGPGNEQFF,TGTGCCAGCAGCTCCGCAGGCCCAGGCAATGAGCAGTTCTTC
once,TRBJ2-6,TRBV28,TRBD1,CASKGQTHSGANVLTF,TGTGCCAGCAAGGGACAGACCCACTCTGGGGCCAACGTCCTGACTTTC
once,TRBJ2-6,TRBV7-8,-,CASSRGPVPSGANVLTF,TGTGCCAGCAGCCGTGGCCCGGTACCGTCTGGGGCCAACGTCCTGACTTTC
-,TRBJ2-2,TRBV5-4,-,CASSLWGTGELFF,TGTGCCAGCAGCCTTTGGGGTACGGGGGAGCTGTTTTTT
-,TRBJ1-5,TRBV21-1,-,CASSKGGRVVDSNQPQHF,TGTGCCAGCAGCAAAGGGGGCAGGGTGGTTGATAGCAATCAGCCCCAGCATTTT
once,TRBJ1-2,TRBV6-5,TRBD1,CASRPRQGIDGYTF,TGTGCCAGCAGGCCAAGACAGGGGATCGATGGCTACACCTTC
-,TRBJ1-2,TRBV27,-,CASSFQSTGSNGYTF,TGTGCCAGCAGTTTCCAATCGACAGGATCAAATGGCTACACCTTC
once,TRBJ1-6,TRBV9,TRBD1,CASSEDGTGRNSPLHF,TGTGCCAGCAGCGAAGATGGGACAGGACGAAATTCACCCCTCCACTTT
-,TRBJ1-5,TRBV2,-,CASSEGPGLNQPQHF,TGTGCCAGCAGTGAGGGGCCTGGGCTCAATCAGCCCCAGCATTTT
-,TRBJ2-3,TRBV6-5,-,CASRGSDTQYF,TGTGCCAGCAGGGGATCAGATACGCAGTATTTT
few,TRBJ2-2,TRBV5-1,-,CASTQIRDTGELFF,TGCGCCAGCACCCAAATCAGGGACACCGGGGAGCTGTTTTTT
-,TRBJ2-7,TRBV12-3/TRBV12-4,-,CASSPLPYEQYF,TGTGCCAGCAGCCCCCTACCTTACGAGCAGTACTTC
-,TRBJ2-1,TRBV19,TRBD1,CASRQGGLYNEQFF,TGTGCCAGTAGACAGGGGGGCCTCTACAATGAGCAGTTCTTC
-,TRBJ1-6,TRBV19,-,CASRKGMISYNSPLHF,TGTGCCAGTAGAAAGGGGATGATCTCCTATAATTCACCCCTCCACTTT
-,TRBJ1-5,TRBV19,-,CASSPGFGQPQHF,TGTGCCAGTAGTCCGGGGTTCGGGCAGCCCCAGCATTTT
-,TRBJ1-2,TRBV10-3,-,CAISDNYSYGYTF,TGTGCCATCAGTGATAACTATTCCTATGGCTACACCTTC
-,TRBJ1-4,TRBV23-1,-,CASSLYSRGEKLFF,TGCGCCAGCAGTCTCTATAGTAGAGGGGAAAAACTGTTTTTT
-,TRBJ2-7,TRBV29-1,TRBD2,CSVKRGGGSYEQYF,TGCAGCGTTAAGCGGGGGGGCGGGTCCTACGAGCAGTACTTC
-,TRBJ1-2,TRBV2,-,CASKLAGAYGYTF,TGTGCCAGCAAACTGGCGGGAGCCTATGGCTACACCTTC
-,TRBJ1-4,TRBV6-5,-,CASSYGASNEKLFF,TGTGCCAGCAGTTACGGGGCTTCTAATGAAAAACTGTTTTTT
once,TRBJ1-3,TRBV4-1,-,CASSQRTARSSGNTIYF,TGCGCCAGCAGCCAAAGGACAGCCCGATCCTCTGGAAACACCATATATTTT
-,TRBJ1-2,TRBV11-3,-,CADPGAPSNYGYTF,TGTGCCGACCCGGGAGCACCCTCAAACTATGGCTACACCTTC